These T cell receptor beta chains were read from a single sample in a study of blood T cells in healthy people across ages. Each CDR3 protein is one row after TCRdb ran MiXCR on the 5' RACE reads. The data hold about 1.6 million distinct CDR3 sequences, with roughly a third observed a single time. Source material: blood. These receptors were collected from a woman aged 25 to 45 in good health. The CDR3 runs from the conserved cysteine through the conserved F or W. A D gene is named only where the DNA matches it firmly. The listing skips clone size in some rows; elsewhere it reads once, few, many or a size class.

>NA|TRBV7-2|NA|TRBJ2-7
TGTGCCAGCAGCCTAAACACATGGTACGAGCAGTACTTC
CASSLNTWYEQYF
>NA|TRBV12-3/TRBV12-4|NA|TRBJ2-5
TGTGCCAGCAGTTCCCCGTTGGAGGGGGCGGAGGAGACCCAGTACTTC
CASSSPLEGAEETQYF
>many|TRBV6-2/TRBV6-3|NA|TRBJ2-7
TGTGCCAGCAGTTACGGGTCGACTACCGAGCAGTACTTC
CASSYGSTTEQYF
>NA|TRBV5-1|NA|TRBJ1-4
TGCGCCAGCAGCTTTCGGGGGGGGGAAGAAAAACTGTTTTTT
CASSFRGGEEKLFF
>NA|TRBV29-1|NA|TRBJ1-1
TGCAGCGTTGACTCCGAAGCTTTCTTT
CSVDSEAFF
>NA|TRBV9|NA|TRBJ2-3
TGTGCCAGCAGCCCTCAGAGGGGAGGGGGCGCGTTAGATACGCAGTATTTT
CASSPQRGGGALDTQYF
>NA|TRBV7-3|NA|TRBJ2-1
TGTGCCAGCAGCTTCTACGAGACTGTCTTATATGAGCAGTTCTTC
CASSFYETVLYEQFF
>NA|TRBV20-1|TRBD1|TRBJ1-4
TGCAGTGCTCCAAACAACAACAGGGGGCAAGGTAGTGAAAAACTGTTTTTT
CSAPNNNRGQGSEKLFF
>NA|TRBV9|TRBD1|TRBJ1-2
TGTGCCAGCAGCGCCGCAGGGGGCGGGAACTATGGCTACACCTTC
CASSAAGGGNYGYTF
>NA|TRBV7-3|NA|TRBJ2-3
TGTGCCACCTATACAGGAGCTGCAGATACGCAGTATTTT
CATYTGAADTQYF
>NA|TRBV4-1|NA|TRBJ1-5
TGCGCCAGCAGCCAAGGCAGTCTGGGGGCTTTCAATCAGCCCCAGCATTTT
CASSQGSLGAFNQPQHF
>many|TRBV6-1|NA|TRBJ1-2
TGTGCCAGCAGCTCTGACTGGGGTACCAGCTACACCTTC
CASSSDWGTSYTF
>NA|TRBV20-1|NA|TRBJ2-1
TGCAGTGCTTCGTCGGGACCGATCATAAATGAGCAGTTCTTC
CSASSGPIINEQFF
>NA|TRBV4-2|NA|TRBJ1-5
TGTGCCAGCAGCCCGGAGGCGGTAAATCAGCCCCAGCATTTT
CASSPEAVNQPQHF
>NA|TRBV20-1|NA|TRBJ2-5
TGCAGTGCTAGGTCTGGGGACAAACAAGAGACCCAGTACTTC
CSARSGDKQETQYF
>once|TRBV20-1|NA|TRBJ2-7
TGCAGTGCTAGACTAAGGGTGTCCTACGAGCAGTACTTC
CSARLRVSYEQYF
>NA|TRBV5-1|NA|TRBJ1-4
TGCGCCAGCAAGTTGTCGGGATCTAATGAAAAACTGTTTTTT
CASKLSGSNEKLFF
>many|TRBV5-1|NA|TRBJ1-2
TGCGCCAGCAGCCTGACAGAAGCTAACTATGGCTACACCTTC
CASSLTEANYGYTF
>NA|TRBV10-2|NA|TRBJ1-1
TGCGCCAGCAGTGAGCGGCGCCCCCAAGGAACAGGGGCTTTCTTT
CASSERRPQGTGAFF
>few|TRBV10-3|TRBD2|TRBJ2-1
TGTGCCATCAGTGGACAAGGGACTAGCGGGAGGGCTTACAATGAGCAGTTCTTC
CAISGQGTSGRAYNEQFF
>NA|TRBV30|TRBD2|TRBJ2-3
TGTGCCTGGAGTGTACAGGGTAGCGGGAATACGCAGTATTTT
CAWSVQGSGNTQYF
>once|TRBV27|NA|TRBJ1-2
TGTGCCAGCAGTTTATCCGGACACCTAAACTATGGCTACACCTTC
CASSLSGHLNYGYTF
>many|TRBV10-3|NA|TRBJ1-1
TGTGCCATCAGTGAGTCGCTCAGGAACACTGAAGCTTTCTTT
CAISESLRNTEAFF
>few|TRBV2|TRBD1|TRBJ1-2
TGTGCCAGCAGAGGACAGGGAATCTATGGCTACACCTTC
CASRGQGIYGYTF
>few|TRBV20-1|TRBD1|TRBJ2-5
TGCAGTGCTTCTCCCGGGACAGGGATAACCCAGTACTTC
CSASPGTGITQYF
>NA|TRBV7-9|NA|TRBJ2-5
TGTGCCAGCAGCTCACCGTATCAGGGACAAGAGACCCAGTACTTC
CASSSPYQGQETQYF
>NA|TRBV28|NA|TRBJ2-1
TGTGTCAGCAGGGGCGGCGGGAGAGGAAATGAGCAGTTCTTC
CVSRGGGRGNEQFF
>NA|TRBV20-1|NA|TRBJ2-2
TGCAGTGCTCCCGTGGGGGCGAGGGAGCTGTTTTTT
CSAPVGARELFF
>NA|TRBV20-1|NA|TRBJ2-5
TGCAGTGCTAGAGTAGTGCCTCAAGAGACCCAGTACTTC
CSARVVPQETQYF
>NA|TRBV5-1|TRBD2|TRBJ2-7
TGCGCCAGCAGCTTTAGCGGGGGGGAGCAGCAGTACTTC
CASSFSGGEQQYF
>NA|TRBV25-1|TRBD2|TRBJ2-1
TGTGCCAGCACTGGGGGGTTACTAGCGGACAATGAGCAGTTCTTC
CASTGGLLADNEQFF
>few|TRBV20-1|NA|TRBJ2-5
TGCAGTGCTAGTCAGGACCGGAGTCTGGGAAGGGGAGAGACCCAGTACTTC
CSASQDRSLGRGETQYF
>NA|TRBV6-5|NA|TRBJ1-2
TGTGCCAGCTCTCCAGTCAGTTTGGGAGTAGGGGGCTACACCTTC
CASSPVSLGVGGYTF
>few|TRBV4-1|TRBD2|TRBJ2-7
TGCGCCAGCAGCCAAGCTCGCCGGCCTAGCGGGGGATGCGAGCAGTACTTC
CASSQARRPSGGCEQYF
>NA|TRBV18|TRBD1|TRBJ1-1
TGTGCCAGCTCACCTGAACAGGGGACTGAAGCTTTCTTT
CASSPEQGTEAFF
>NA|TRBV11-1|TRBD1|TRBJ1-6
TGTGCCAGCAGCTTAGTCGTAGGGACAGGGGCCTTCTCCGGGAGCTCCTATAATTCACCCCTCCACTTT
CASSLVVGTGAFSGSSYNSPLHF
>few|TRBV7-9|TRBD1|TRBJ2-5
TGTGCCAGCAGCTACGGGACAGGGGGAAAAGAGACCCAGTACTTC
CASSYGTGGKETQYF
>NA|TRBV5-6|NA|TRBJ1-2
TGTGCCAGCAGCTCGGCTCGCAGGGAGCTCTATGGCTACACCTTC
CASSSARRELYGYTF
>many|TRBV29-1|NA|TRBJ2-1
TGCAGCGCTGTTTCACCCAACAATGAGCAGTTCTTC
CSAVSPNNEQFF
>NA|TRBV13|NA|TRBJ1-2
TGTGCCAGCAGACCGACAGTGGATGGGGGCTACACCTTC
CASRPTVDGGYTF
>few|TRBV20-1|NA|TRBJ2-7
TGCAGTGCTAGGGATGGGGGGAGGGGGACCTACGAGCAGTACTTC
CSARDGGRGTYEQYF
>NA|TRBV6-1|TRBD1|TRBJ2-1
TGTGCCAGCAATGCGCGGGACAGGGGAAACAATGAGCAGTTCTTC
CASNARDRGNNEQFF
>few|TRBV14|NA|TRBJ2-7
TGTGCCAGCAGCCAAGATTGGGGGAACGAGCAGTACTTC
CASSQDWGNEQYF
>NA|TRBV10-3|TRBD2|TRBJ2-3
TGTGCCAGCCGAAGTCTAGCGGCTAGCACAGATACGCAGTATTTT
CASRSLAASTDTQYF
>few|TRBV30|TRBD1|TRBJ1-5
TGTGCCTGGAGTTCACAAGACAGGGGGCAACAGCCCCAGCATTTT
CAWSSQDRGQQPQHF
>few|TRBV5-1|TRBD2|TRBJ2-3
TGCGCCAGCAGCGCCAGTCCACGGGGGGGCACAGATACGCAGTATTTT
CASSASPRGGTDTQYF
>many|TRBV6-6|NA|TRBJ2-1
TGTGCCAGCAGTCCCGGAAGGGGCCCCTACAATGAGCAGTTCTTC
CASSPGRGPYNEQFF
>NA|TRBV3-1|NA|TRBJ2-1
TGTGCCAGCAGTCCTTCCCCGAACAGGATCGGCTCCTACAATGAGCAGTTCTTC
CASSPSPNRIGSYNEQFF
>few|TRBV5-1|NA|TRBJ1-2
TGCGCCAGCAGCCCCTACGTGGATAGTTATGGCTACACCTTC
CASSPYVDSYGYTF
>NA|TRBV6-1|NA|TRBJ2-1
TGTGCCGGTAGCTACACGGGACTCTCCTACAATGAGCAGTTCTTC
CAGSYTGLSYNEQFF
>NA|TRBV12-3/TRBV12-4|TRBD1|TRBJ2-2
TGTGCCAGCACCGAGGACAGGGACACCGGGGAGCTGTTTTTT
CASTEDRDTGELFF
>few|TRBV20-1|NA|TRBJ1-6
TGCAGTGCTAGAGATCGCAGGAGCGGTTCACCCCTCCACTTT
CSARDRRSGSPLHF
>NA|TRBV2|NA|TRBJ2-7
TGTGCCAGCAGAGTCTCGGAGGGTCCCTCCTACGAGCAGTACTTC
CASRVSEGPSYEQYF
>NA|TRBV9|NA|TRBJ1-1
TGTGCCAGCAGCGTTTCCGACACTGAAGCTTTCTTT
CASSVSDTEAFF
>NA|TRBV20-1|NA|TRBJ2-7
TGCAGTGCTCCCTTTCTGACCTACGAGCAGTACTTC
CSAPFLTYEQYF
>NA|TRBV4-1|TRBD2|TRBJ2-1
TGCGCCAGCAGCCAAGTAGCGGGGTTTGGTACAGCTGAGCAGTTCTTC
CASSQVAGFGTAEQFF
>few|TRBV20-1|TRBD2|TRBJ2-5
TGCAGTGCTAGAGTTCGGCGGGGGGCAGAGACCCAGTACTTC
CSARVRRGAETQYF
>NA|TRBV9|TRBD1|TRBJ1-2
TGTGCCAGCAGCGTATGGGGACAGGGGGTAGGTGGCTATGGCTACACCTTC
CASSVWGQGVGGYGYTF
>few|TRBV6-5|NA|TRBJ2-5
TGTGCCGTCGGACGGGGCAGTCAAGAGACCCAGTACTTC
CAVGRGSQETQYF